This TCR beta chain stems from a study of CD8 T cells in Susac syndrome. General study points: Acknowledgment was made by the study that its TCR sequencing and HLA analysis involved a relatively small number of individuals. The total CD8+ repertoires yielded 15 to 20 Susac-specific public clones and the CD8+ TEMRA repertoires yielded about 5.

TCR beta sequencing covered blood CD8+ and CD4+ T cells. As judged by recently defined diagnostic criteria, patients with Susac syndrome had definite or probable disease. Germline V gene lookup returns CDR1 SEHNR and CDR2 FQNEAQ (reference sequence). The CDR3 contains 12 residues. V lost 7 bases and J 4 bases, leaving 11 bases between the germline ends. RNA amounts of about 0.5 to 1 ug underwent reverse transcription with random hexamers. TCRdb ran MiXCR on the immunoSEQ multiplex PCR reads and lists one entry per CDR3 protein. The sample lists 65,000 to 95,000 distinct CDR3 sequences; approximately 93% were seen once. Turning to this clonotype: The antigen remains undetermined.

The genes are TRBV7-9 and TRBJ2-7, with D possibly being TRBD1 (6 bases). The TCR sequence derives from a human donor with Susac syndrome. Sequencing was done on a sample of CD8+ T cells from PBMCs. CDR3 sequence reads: CASTVQGYEQYF. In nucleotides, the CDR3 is TGTGCCAGCACCGTACAGGGATACGAGCAGTACTTC.